This T cell receptor (beta chain) stems from a study of CD8 T cells in Susac syndrome. Roughly 0.5 to 1 ug RNA was reverse transcribed with random hexamers. TCRdb re-called the immunoSEQ multiplex PCR reads through MiXCR, storing one row per CDR3 protein. The repertoire holds 150,000 to 190,000 distinct CDR3 sequences, with around 95% as singletons. This receptor was identified in a human donor with multiple sclerosis. Sequenced: CD8+ T cells from PBMCs.

The CDR3 DNA is TGTGCCTGGAGTGTCAGTCGACTAGGTGGGCAGTTCTTC. This codes for CAWSVSRLGGQFF. The J gene is TRBJ2-1, the V gene TRBV30; D possibly corresponds to TRBD2 (6 bases). The CDR3 runs 13 residues. V lost 0 bases and J lost 12, with 15 bases in between. The germline V gene encodes CDR1 GTSNPN and CDR2 SVGIG (reference sequence). Combining the CDR3 with reference TRBV30 and TRBJ2-1 gives the whole variable domain SQTIHQWPATLVQPVGSPLSLECTVEGTSNPNLYWYRQAAGRGLQLLFYSVGIGQISSEVPQNLSASRPQDRQFILSSKKLLLSDSGFYLCAWSVSRLGGQFFGPGTRLTVL.